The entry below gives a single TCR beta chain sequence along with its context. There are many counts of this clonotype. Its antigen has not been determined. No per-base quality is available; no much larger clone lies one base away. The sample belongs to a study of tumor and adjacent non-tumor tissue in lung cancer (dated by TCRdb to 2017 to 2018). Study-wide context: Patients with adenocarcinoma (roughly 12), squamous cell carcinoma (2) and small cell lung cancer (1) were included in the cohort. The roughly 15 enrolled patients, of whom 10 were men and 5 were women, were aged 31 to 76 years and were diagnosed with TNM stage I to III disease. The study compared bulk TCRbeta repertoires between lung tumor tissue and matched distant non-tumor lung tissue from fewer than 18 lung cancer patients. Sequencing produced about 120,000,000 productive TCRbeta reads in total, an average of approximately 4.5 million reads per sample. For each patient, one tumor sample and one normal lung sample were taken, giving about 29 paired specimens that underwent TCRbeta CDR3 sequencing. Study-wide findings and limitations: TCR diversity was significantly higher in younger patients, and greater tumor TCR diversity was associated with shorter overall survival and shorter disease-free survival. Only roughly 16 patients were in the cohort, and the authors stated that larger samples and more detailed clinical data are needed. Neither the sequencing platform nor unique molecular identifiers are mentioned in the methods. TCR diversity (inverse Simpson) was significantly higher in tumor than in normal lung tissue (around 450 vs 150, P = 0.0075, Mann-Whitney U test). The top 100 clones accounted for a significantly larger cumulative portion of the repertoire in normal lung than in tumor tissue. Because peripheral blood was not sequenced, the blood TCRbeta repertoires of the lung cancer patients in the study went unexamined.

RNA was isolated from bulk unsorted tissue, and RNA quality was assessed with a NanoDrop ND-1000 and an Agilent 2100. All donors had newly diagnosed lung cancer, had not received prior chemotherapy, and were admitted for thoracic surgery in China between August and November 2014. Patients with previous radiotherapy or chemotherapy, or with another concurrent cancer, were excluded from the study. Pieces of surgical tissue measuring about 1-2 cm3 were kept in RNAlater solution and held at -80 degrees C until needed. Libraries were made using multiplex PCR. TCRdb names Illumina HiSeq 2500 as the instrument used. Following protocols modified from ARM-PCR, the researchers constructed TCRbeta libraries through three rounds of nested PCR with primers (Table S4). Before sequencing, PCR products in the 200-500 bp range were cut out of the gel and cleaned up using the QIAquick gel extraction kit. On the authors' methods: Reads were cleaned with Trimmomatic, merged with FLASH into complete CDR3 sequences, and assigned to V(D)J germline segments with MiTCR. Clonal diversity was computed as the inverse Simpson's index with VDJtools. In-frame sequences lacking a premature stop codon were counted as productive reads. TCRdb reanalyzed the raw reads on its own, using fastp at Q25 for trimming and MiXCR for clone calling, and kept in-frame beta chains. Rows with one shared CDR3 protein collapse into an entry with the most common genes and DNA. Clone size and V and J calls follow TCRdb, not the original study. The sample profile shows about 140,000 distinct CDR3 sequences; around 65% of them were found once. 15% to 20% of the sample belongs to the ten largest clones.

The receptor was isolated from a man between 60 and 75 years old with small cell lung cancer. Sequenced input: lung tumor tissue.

CDR3 region: CASSLPPLDEQFF. The sequence in DNA is TGTGCCAGCAGCTTACCTCCGCTGGATGAGCAGTTCTTC. The chain links TRBV11-1 with TRBJ2-1; the D gene cannot be named for sure. CDR1 SGHAT and CDR2 FQDESV are derived from the germline V gene (reference sequence). V was cut back by 2 bases and J by 8 bases, leaving a gap of 10 bases between them. Measured from the cysteine to the phenylalanine, the CDR3 is 13 residues long. The kept DNA is CDR3 alone, 39 bases in frame from the first base.